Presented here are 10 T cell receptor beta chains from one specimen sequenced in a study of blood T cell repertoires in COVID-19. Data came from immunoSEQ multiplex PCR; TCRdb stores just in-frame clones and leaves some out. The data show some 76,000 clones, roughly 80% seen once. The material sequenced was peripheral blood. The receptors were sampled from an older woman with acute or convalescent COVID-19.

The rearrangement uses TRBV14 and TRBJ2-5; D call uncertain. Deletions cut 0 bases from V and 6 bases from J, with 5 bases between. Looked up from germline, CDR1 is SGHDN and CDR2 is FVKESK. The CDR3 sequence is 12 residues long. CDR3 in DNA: TGTGCCAGCAGCCAAGATAGAAAGACCCAGTACTTC. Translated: CASSQDRKTQYF.

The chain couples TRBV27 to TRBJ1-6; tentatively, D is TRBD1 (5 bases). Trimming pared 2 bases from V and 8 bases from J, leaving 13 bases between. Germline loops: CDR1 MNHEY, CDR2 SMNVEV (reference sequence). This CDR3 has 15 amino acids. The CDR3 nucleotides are TGTGCCAGCAGTTTAGACAGCCTGGGCGATTCACCCCTCCACTTT. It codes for CASSLDSLGDSPLHF.

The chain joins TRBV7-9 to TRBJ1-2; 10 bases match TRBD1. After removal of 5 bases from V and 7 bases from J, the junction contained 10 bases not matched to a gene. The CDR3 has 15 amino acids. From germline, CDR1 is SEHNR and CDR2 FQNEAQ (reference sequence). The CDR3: CASSPLGTGEIGYTF. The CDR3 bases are TGTGCCAGCAGCCCCCTCGGGACAGGGGAGATTGGCTACACCTTC.

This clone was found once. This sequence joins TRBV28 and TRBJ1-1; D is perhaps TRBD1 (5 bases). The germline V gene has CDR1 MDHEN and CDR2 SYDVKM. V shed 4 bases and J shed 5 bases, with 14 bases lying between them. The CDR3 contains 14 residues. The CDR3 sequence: CASSYSLGGTEAFF. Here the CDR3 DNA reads TGTGCCAGCAGTTACAGCCTGGGGGGAACTGAAGCTTTCTTT.

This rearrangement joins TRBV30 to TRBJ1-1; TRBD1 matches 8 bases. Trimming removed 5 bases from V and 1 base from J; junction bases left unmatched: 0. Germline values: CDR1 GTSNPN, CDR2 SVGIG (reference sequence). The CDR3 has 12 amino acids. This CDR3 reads CAWGTGNTEAFF. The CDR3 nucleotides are TGTGCCTGGGGGACAGGGAACACTGAAGCTTTCTTT. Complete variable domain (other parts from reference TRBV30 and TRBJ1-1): SQTIHQWPATLVQPVGSPLSLECTVEGTSNPNLYWYRQAAGRGLQLLFYSVGIGQISSEVPQNLSASRPQDRQFILSSKKLLLSDSGFYLCAWGTGNTEAFFGQGTRLTVV.

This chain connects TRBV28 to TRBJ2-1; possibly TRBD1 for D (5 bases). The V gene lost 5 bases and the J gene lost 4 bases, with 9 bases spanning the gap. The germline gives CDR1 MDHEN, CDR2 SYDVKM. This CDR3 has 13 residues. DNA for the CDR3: TGTGCCAGCAGTGTGCAGGGTTACAATGAGCAGTTCTTC. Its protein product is CASSVQGYNEQFF.

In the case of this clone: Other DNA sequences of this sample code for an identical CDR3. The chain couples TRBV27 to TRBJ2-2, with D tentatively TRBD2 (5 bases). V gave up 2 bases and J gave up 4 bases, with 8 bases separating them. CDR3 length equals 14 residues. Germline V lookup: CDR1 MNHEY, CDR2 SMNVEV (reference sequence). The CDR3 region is CASSLGAATGELFF. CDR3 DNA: TGTGCCAGCAGTTTAGGAGCGGCCACCGGGGAGCTGTTTTTT.

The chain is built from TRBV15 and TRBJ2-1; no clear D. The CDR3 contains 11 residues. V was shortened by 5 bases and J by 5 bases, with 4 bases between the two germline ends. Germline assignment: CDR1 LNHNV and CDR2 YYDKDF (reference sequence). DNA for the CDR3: TGTGCCACCAGCCTACACAATGAGCAGTTCTTC. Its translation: CATSLHNEQFF.

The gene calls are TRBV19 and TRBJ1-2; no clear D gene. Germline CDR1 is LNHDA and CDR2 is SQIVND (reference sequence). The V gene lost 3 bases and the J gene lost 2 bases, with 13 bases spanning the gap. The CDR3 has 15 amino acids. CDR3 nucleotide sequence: TGTGCCAGTAGTATTTCAAGTGTGCGGAACTATGGCTACACCTTC. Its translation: CASSISSVRNYGYTF.

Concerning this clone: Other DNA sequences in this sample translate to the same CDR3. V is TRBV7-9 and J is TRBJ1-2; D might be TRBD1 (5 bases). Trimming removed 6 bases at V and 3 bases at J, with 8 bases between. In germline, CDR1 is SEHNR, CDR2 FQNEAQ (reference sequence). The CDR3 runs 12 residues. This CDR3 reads CASSQGDYGYTF. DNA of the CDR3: TGTGCCAGCAGTCAGGGTGACTATGGCTACACCTTC.